Detailed here is one T cell receptor (beta chain). The specificity of this receptor is unknown. Base qualities are missing; no much larger clone stands one base away. The cysteine opens and the phenylalanine closes a CDR3 of 16 amino acids. Only the CDR3 DNA stays, 48 bases, in frame from base 1. In the germline V gene, CDR1 corresponds to SGHTA and CDR2 to FQGNSA. Clipping removes 1 base from V and 2 bases from J, with 8 as the unmatched junction base count. The data were taken from a study of cytomegalovirus exposure and HLA in healthy donors (TCRdb year 2017). With respect to the entire study: According to a later analysis, one platform produced both the roughly 120 validation repertoires and the 666 repertoires of the first cohort. Besides the first cohort of more than 650 subjects, a separate validation cohort made up of 95 to 150 different subjects was used. The study combined high-throughput TCR immunosequencing, statistical association of individual TCRs with disease status, and machine learning to predict cytomegalovirus infection status. The study aimed to test whether signatures of past pathogen exposure could be identified by cataloging public T cell receptors. Summary of the overall study and its limitations: Three of the identified cytomegalovirus-associated TCR beta chains were confirmed in vitro to be specific for cytomegalovirus antigens. A later analysis had no HLA typing for the validation cohort, so co-occurrence there was scored across all 110 or so repertoires. The classifier was reported to diagnose cytomegalovirus status with high specificity and sensitivity in both the original and validation cohorts. The study gave a list of some 150 TCR beta chains associated with cytomegalovirus. The authors suggested that the approach could potentially be extended to other disease states and immunological phenotypes. Most TCR sequences were observed very rarely across donors, whereas some public TCRs were present in many individuals. A later analysis found that TCRs clustered in the first cohort also tended to co-occur in the 120 validation repertoires, with approximately 93% of cluster scores above 0.

Receptor amplification or capture employed the immunoSEQ multiplex PCR assay. For the original study's pipeline: A statistical classification framework was built for diagnosing cytomegalovirus status from the catalog of TCR beta chain sequences. Entries here come from immuneACCESS through TCRdb and include only in-frame sequences with V and J called. Some clones fail to appear in such tables; in the studies checked, an unresolved V gene covers under half of the shortfall, and the cause of the remainder is unknown. V, J and clone size were drawn from that table, and D and trimming were deduced from the DNA. Across this sample there are 100,000 to 150,000 clones, with approximately 95% seen only once. The ten largest make up 1.5% to 2% of the sample. The donors belonged to the validation cohort of around 110 subjects, which was separate from the 666-subject first cohort.

In this chain, TRBV7-2 is recombined with TRBJ2-7; TRBD2 matches 7 bases in the middle. The sequencing input was PBMCs. This receptor was obtained from a man between 18 and 35 years old in good health and CMV-seronegative. The base sequence is TGTGCCAGCAGCTTAGGCTCTGCGACTAGCACCTACGAGCAGTACTTC. The translation is CASSLGSATSTYEQYF.